This T cell receptor beta chain was sequenced in a study of beta chain features in type 1 diabetes. Study overall: Regarding age, gender and cell yields, patients proved similar to healthy donors. Notes on the study in general: Among all four CD4+ subsets, Type 1 diabetes patients had TCRB CDR3s that were moderately but significantly shorter.

The purity of all sorted populations exceeded 98%. Germline assignment: CDR1 SGHRS and CDR2 YFSETQ. V was shortened by 4 bases and J by 7 bases, with 14 bases between the two germline ends. The CDR3 runs 13 residues. Sequencing targeted expressed TCRB transcripts, as all isolated RNA had been reverse transcribed. TCRdb's table, derived via immunoSEQ multiplex PCR, lists solely in-frame clones and lacks some. This table holds some 350,000 clones, roughly 12% found once. Only a few counts were recorded for this clone. Its antigen is undetermined. The sample taken for sequencing was naive CD4+ T cells from blood. This TCR was sampled from a woman aged 18-29 years with type 1 diabetes. V usage is TRBV5-1 and J usage is TRBJ1-2; D remains ambiguous. The DNA for the CDR3 is TGCGCCAGCAGCCCGGCGGGCGGTTTTGGCTACACCTTC. Translation: CASSPAGGFGYTF.